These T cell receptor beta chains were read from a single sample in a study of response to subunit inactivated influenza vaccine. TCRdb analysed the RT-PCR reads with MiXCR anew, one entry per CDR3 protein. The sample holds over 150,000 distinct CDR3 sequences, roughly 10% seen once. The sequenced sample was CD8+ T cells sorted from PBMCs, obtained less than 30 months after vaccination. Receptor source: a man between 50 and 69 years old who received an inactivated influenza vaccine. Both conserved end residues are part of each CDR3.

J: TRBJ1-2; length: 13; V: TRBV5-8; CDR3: CASSLARGNGYTF
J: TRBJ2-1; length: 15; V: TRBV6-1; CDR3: CASRGQGEIYNEQFF
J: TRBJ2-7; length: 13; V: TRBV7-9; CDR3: CASGNIGLYEQYF
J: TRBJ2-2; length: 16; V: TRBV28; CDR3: CASSFGGTANTGELFF
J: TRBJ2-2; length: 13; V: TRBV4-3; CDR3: CASAPPNTGELFF
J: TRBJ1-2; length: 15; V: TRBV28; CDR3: CASSFLTGGSYGYTF
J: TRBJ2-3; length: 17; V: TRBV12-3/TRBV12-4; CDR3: CASRGTSGASITDTQYF
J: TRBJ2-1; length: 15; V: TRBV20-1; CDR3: CSARDLEFSYNEQFF
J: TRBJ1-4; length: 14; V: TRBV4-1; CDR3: CASSPPAGGEKLFF
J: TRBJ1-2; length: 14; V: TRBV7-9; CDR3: CASSFLELNYGYTF
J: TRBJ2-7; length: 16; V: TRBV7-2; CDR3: CASSLYGDGDGYEQYF
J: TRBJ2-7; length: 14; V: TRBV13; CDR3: CASSLGGMLDEQYF
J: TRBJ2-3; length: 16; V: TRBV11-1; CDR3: CASSLRTAGWGDTQYF
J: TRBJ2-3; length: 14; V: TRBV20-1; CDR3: CSALGTAGADTQYF
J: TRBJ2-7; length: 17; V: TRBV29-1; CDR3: CSVEAMTGAHLSYEQYF
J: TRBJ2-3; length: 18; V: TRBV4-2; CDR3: CASSHPTTSGGRADTQYF
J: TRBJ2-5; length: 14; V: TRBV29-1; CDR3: CSVEELEPQETQYF
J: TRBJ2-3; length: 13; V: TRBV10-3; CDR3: CAVRDRGLDTQYF
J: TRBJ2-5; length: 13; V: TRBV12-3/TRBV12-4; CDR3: CASSRDNQETQYF
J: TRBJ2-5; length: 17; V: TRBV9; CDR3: CASSVGQINRGQETQYF
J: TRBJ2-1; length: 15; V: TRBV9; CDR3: CASSVGGGANNEQFF
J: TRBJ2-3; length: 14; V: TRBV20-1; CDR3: CSARDRGEGDTQYF
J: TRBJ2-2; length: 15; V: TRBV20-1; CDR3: CSATDRGGYTGELFF
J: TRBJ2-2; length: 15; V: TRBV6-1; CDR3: CASSPRGAYTGELFF
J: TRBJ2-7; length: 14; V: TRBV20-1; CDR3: CSATSGGGAYEQYF
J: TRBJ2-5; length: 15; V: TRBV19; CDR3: CASSIGLAGGETQYF
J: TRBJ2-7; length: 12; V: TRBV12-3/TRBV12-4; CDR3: CASSLVLYEQYF
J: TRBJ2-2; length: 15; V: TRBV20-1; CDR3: CSARVRDRLTGELFF
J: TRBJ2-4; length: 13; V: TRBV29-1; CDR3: CSATDGNKNIQYF
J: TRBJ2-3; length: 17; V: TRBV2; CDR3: CASSEAPQRGGSDTQYF